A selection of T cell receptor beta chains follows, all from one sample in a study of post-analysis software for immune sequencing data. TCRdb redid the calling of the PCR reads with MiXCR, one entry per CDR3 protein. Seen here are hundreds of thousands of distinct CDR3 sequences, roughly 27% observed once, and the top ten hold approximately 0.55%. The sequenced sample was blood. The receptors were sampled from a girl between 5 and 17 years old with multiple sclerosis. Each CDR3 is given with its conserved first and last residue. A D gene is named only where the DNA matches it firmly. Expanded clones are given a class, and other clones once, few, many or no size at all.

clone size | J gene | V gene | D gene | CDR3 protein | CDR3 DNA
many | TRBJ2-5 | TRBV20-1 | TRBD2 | CSASRGGGAVETQYF | TGCAGTGCGTCTCGAGGCGGGGGGGCCGTAGAGACCCAGTACTTC
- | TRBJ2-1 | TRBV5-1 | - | CASSLAGQFNEQFF | TGCGCCAGCAGCTTGGCCGGCCAATTCAATGAGCAGTTCTTC
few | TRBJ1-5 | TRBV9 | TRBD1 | CASSVGTGWNQPQHF | TGTGCCAGCAGCGTGGGGACAGGGTGGAATCAGCCCCAGCATTTT
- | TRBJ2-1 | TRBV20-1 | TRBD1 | CSAWSLTGKFSNNEQFF | TGCAGTGCTTGGTCCCTGACAGGGAAGTTTAGCAACAATGAGCAGTTCTTC
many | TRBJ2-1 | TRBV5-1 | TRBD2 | CASSLGQTSGRGNEQFF | TGCGCCAGCAGCTTGGGCCAGACTAGCGGGAGGGGTAATGAGCAGTTCTTC
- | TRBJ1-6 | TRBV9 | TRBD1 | CASSPRTGGISPLHF | TGTGCCAGCAGCCCCCGGACAGGGGGAATTTCACCCCTCCACTTT
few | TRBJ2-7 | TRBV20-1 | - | CSATGGRGTYEQYF | TGCAGTGCTACCGGGGGCAGGGGGACATACGAGCAGTACTTC
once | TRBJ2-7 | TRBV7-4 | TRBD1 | CASNLVVRDRDEQYF | TGTGCCAGCAACTTAGTAGTACGGGACAGAGACGAGCAGTACTTC
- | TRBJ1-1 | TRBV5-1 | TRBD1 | CASRDTGTGLSGSAFF | TGCGCCAGCAGGGATACCGGGACAGGGTTGTCAGGTTCGGCTTTCTTT
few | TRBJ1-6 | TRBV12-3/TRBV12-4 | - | CASRGARNSPLHF | TGTGCCAGCAGGGGGGCTCGGAATTCACCCCTCCACTTT
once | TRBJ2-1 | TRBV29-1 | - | CSTVMEGETQFF | TGCAGCACCGTAATGGAGGGGGAGACCCAGTTCTTC
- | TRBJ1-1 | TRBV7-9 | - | CASSLIGTNTEAFF | TGTGCCAGCAGCCTGATTGGTACGAACACTGAAGCTTTCTTT
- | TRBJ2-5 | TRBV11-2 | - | CASSGAVETQYF | TGTGCCAGCAGCGGGGCCGTGGAGACCCAGTACTTC
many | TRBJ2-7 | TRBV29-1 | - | CSVAQGSYEQYF | TGCAGCGTTGCCCAGGGCTCCTACGAGCAGTACTTC
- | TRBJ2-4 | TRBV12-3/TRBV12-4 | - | CASSPGGSRYF | TGTGCCAGCAGTCCAGGGGGGAGCCGGTACTTC
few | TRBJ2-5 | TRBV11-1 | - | CASSPRGRDYQVGGETQYF | TGTGCCAGCAGCCCGAGGGGCCGTGACTATCAGGTCGGGGGAGAGACCCAGTACTTC
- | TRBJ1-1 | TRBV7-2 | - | CASSRTSADTEAFF | TGTGCCAGCAGCCGTACTTCAGCGGACACTGAAGCTTTCTTT
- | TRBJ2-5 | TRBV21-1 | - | CASSKLNQREYQETQYF | TGTGCCAGCAGCAAACTTAACCAGCGGGAGTACCAAGAGACCCAGTACTTC
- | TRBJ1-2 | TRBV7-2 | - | CASSLGAPGFYGYTF | TGTGCCAGCAGCTTAGGAGCTCCAGGGTTCTATGGCTACACCTTC
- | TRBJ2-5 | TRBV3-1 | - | CASSQRNGGQYF | TGTGCCAGCAGCCAGAGAAACGGCGGCCAGTACTTC
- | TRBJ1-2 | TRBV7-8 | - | CASSSEGFNYGYTF | TGTGCCAGCAGCTCAGAGGGGTTTAACTATGGCTACACCTTC
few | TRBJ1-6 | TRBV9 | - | CASSVEGPNSPLHF | TGTGCCAGCAGCGTAGAAGGGCCCAATTCACCCCTCCACTTT
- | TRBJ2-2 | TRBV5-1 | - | CASGVPTGELFF | TGCGCCAGCGGGGTTCCCACCGGGGAGCTGTTTTTT
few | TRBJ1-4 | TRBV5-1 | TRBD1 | CASSSGLQGPNEKLFF | TGCGCCAGCAGCTCGGGACTACAGGGGCCTAATGAAAAACTGTTTTTT
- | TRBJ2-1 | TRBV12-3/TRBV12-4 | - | CASSWNEQFF | TGTGCCAGCAGTTGGAATGAGCAGTTCTTC
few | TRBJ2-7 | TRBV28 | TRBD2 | CASQRTSGISYEQYF | TGTGCCAGCCAAAGGACTAGCGGGATCTCCTACGAGCAGTACTTC
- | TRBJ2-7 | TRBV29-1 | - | CNVGKGPYEQYF | TGCAACGTTGGCAAGGGTCCCTACGAGCAGTACTTC
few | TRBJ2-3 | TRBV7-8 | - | CASSTGLNTDTQYF | TGTGCCAGCAGCACCGGACTGAACACAGATACGCAGTATTTT
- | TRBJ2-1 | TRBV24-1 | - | CATSDSGQSYNEQFF | TGTGCCACCAGTGATTCCGGACAGTCCTACAATGAGCAGTTCTTC
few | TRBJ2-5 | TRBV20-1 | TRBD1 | CSARFPDRGTETQYF | TGCAGTGCTAGATTTCCGGACAGGGGAACAGAGACCCAGTACTTC
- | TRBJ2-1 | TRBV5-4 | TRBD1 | CAEGPGTGGVNEQFF | TGTGCCGAGGGTCCCGGGACAGGGGGCGTGAATGAGCAGTTCTTC
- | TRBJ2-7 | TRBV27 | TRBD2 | CASSRRLAGGPETLYF | TGTGCCAGCAGCCGTCGACTAGCGGGGGGGCCTGAGACCCTGTACTTC
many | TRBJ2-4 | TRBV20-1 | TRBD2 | CSARGAGVLNIQYF | TGCAGTGCTAGGGGTGCGGGGGTTCTAAACATTCAGTACTTC
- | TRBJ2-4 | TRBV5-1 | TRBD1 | CASSGAGQVIQYF | TGCGCCAGCAGCGGCGCCGGACAGGTCATTCAGTACTTC
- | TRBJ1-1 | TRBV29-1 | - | CSVDSQGFFSEAFF | TGCAGCGTTGATTCGCAGGGTTTTTTCTCTGAAGCTTTCTTT
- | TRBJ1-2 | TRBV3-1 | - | CASSPLSGSLTF | TGTGCCAGCAGCCCTCTTTCAGGGAGTCTCACCTTC
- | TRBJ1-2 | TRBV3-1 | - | CASSQGGQGGYGYTF | TGTGCCAGCAGCCAAGGAGGGCAGGGTGGCTATGGCTACACCTTC
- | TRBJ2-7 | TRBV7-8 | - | CASSLGSRSLYEQYF | TGTGCCAGCAGCTTAGGTTCCAGGTCCCTCTACGAGCAGTACTTC
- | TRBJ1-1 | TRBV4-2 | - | CASSQVKSDTEAFF | TGTGCCAGCAGCCAAGTCAAGTCGGACACTGAAGCTTTCTTT
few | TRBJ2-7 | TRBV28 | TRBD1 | CASSPDRGLYEQYF | TGTGCCAGCAGTCCTGACAGGGGGCTCTACGAGCAGTACTTC
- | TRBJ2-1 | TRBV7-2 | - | CASSVRGPGITGLSNEQFF | TGTGCCAGCAGCGTCCGGGGCCCGGGGATTACTGGGCTAAGCAATGAGCAGTTCTTC
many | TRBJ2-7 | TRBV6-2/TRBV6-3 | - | CASQGESSYEQYF | TGTGCCAGCCAGGGAGAGAGCTCCTACGAGCAGTACTTC
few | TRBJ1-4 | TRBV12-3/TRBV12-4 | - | CVSSLARPTTGEKLFF | TGTGTCAGCAGTTTAGCCCGCCCAACCACAGGAGAAAAACTGTTTTTT
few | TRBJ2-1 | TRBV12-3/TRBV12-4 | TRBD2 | CASSLAAGAGEQFF | TGTGCCAGCAGTTTAGCAGCGGGAGCGGGGGAGCAGTTCTTC
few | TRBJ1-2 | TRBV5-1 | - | CASSPPEFNGYTF | TGCGCCAGCAGCCCTCCAGAGTTTAACGGCTACACCTTC
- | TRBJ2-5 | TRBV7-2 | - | CASSLGPGWMETQYF | TGTGCCAGCAGCTTAGGGCCGGGGTGGATGGAGACCCAGTACTTC
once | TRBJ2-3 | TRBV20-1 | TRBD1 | CSARGGQGIAGTQYF | TGCAGTGCTAGGGGGGGACAGGGAATAGCAGGTACGCAGTATTTT
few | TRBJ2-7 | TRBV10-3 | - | CAISEPLREGEYF | TGTGCCATCAGTGAGCCCCTACGGGAAGGGGAGTACTTC